Listed below are T cell receptor beta chains from one sample, sequenced in a study of T cell responses to AZD1222 COVID-19 vaccine. Assay used: immunoSEQ multiplex PCR; TCRdb lists only in-frame clones, some missing. The sample carries 130,000 to 150,000 clones, around 90% recorded once. Source: peripheral blood, taken on day 0 of AZD1222 vaccination. Receptors were obtained from an adult in good health. Each CDR3 is given with its conserved first and last residue. A D gene is named only where the DNA matches it firmly. Clone sizes are given selectively: once, few, many, or a class where the clone is expanded.

TRBJ2-1,TRBD2,.,TRBV7-8,CASSVQRTSGRTLNEQFF,TGTGCCAGCAGCGTACAAAGGACTAGCGGGAGGACCCTCAATGAGCAGTTCTTC
TRBJ2-7,.,once,TRBV6-5,CASSSNYYYEQYF,TGTGCCAGCAGTTCGAACTATTACTACGAGCAGTACTTC
TRBJ2-1,TRBD2,.,TRBV29-1,CSVETSGTYNEQFF,TGCAGCGTGGAGACTAGCGGGACGTACAATGAGCAGTTCTTC
TRBJ1-1,.,.,TRBV3-1/TRBV3-2,CASSQQGTEAFF,TGTGCCAGCAGCCAACAGGGCACTGAAGCTTTCTTT
TRBJ2-7,.,once,TRBV11-2,CASSRGLREQYF,TGTGCCAGCAGCCGGGGCCTTCGCGAGCAGTACTTC
TRBJ1-5,TRBD1,.,TRBV7-8,CASSLAQGALAQPQHF,TGTGCCAGCAGCTTAGCGCAGGGGGCGCTTGCCCAGCCCCAGCATTTT
TRBJ2-2,.,.,TRBV12-3/TRBV12-4,CASSQFGTGELFF,TGTGCCAGCAGCCAATTCGGGACCGGGGAGCTGTTTTTT
TRBJ2-1,.,.,TRBV18,CASSPPRKYNEQFF,TGTGCCAGCTCACCTCCTCGTAAGTACAATGAGCAGTTCTTC
TRBJ1-2,.,once,TRBV7-2,CASSLDPYGYTF,TGTGCCAGCAGCTTAGACCCCTATGGCTACACCTTC
TRBJ2-5,.,.,TRBV7-2,CASSFFAAAQYF,TGTGCCAGCAGCTTCTTCGCGGCTGCCCAGTACTTC
TRBJ2-7,.,.,TRBV15,CATSRDWDTLGEQYF,TGTGCCACCAGCAGGGATTGGGACACGTTGGGCGAGCAGTACTTC
TRBJ2-4,TRBD1,.,TRBV9,CASSGPTGTAKNIQYF,TGTGCCAGCAGCGGTCCGACAGGGACGGCCAAAAACATTCAGTACTTC
TRBJ2-5,TRBD1,.,TRBV29-1,CSVETGGEEETQYF,TGCAGCGTTGAAACAGGGGGCGAAGAAGAGACCCAGTACTTC
TRBJ2-1,.,.,TRBV5-1,CASSFSAGNNEQFF,TGCGCCAGCAGCTTCTCGGCGGGAAACAATGAGCAGTTCTTC
TRBJ2-5,.,.,TRBV2,CASSARRQETQYF,TGTGCCAGCAGTGCCAGAAGACAAGAGACCCAGTACTTC
TRBJ1-2,.,.,TRBV19,CASRNTGGRGGYTF,TGTGCCAGTAGAAATACAGGCGGGAGGGGTGGCTACACCTTC
TRBJ1-2,.,.,TRBV3-1/TRBV3-2,CASSHRDRDKDENGYTF,TGTGCCAGCAGCCATCGAGACCGGGACAAAGATGAGAATGGCTACACCTTC
TRBJ1-1,.,.,TRBV5-4,CASSLQGGMNTEAFF,TGTGCCAGCAGCTTACAGGGAGGGATGAACACTGAAGCTTTCTTT
TRBJ1-1,.,.,TRBV27,CASSIHGAEAFF,TGTGCCAGCAGTATTCACGGGGCTGAAGCTTTCTTT
TRBJ2-6,.,.,TRBV7-2,CASSLRPLLRANVLTF,TGTGCCAGCAGCCTACGACCGCTCTTAAGGGCCAACGTCCTGACTTTC
TRBJ1-1,.,.,TRBV19,CASQDSLLLGNTEAFF,TGTGCCAGCCAAGACAGCCTCCTTTTGGGGAACACTGAAGCTTTCTTT
TRBJ2-7,TRBD1,.,TRBV7-6,CASSTRQGDYEQYF,TGTGCCAGCAGCACGAGACAGGGCGACTACGAGCAGTACTTC
TRBJ1-4,.,.,TRBV10-2,CASKGGDANEKLFF,TGCGCCAGCAAAGGTGGGGATGCTAATGAAAAACTGTTTTTT
TRBJ1-1,.,.,TRBV7-9,CASSLGAGLTNTEAFF,TGTGCCAGCAGCTTAGGGGCAGGGCTAACGAACACTGAAGCTTTCTTT
TRBJ1-2,TRBD1,once,TRBV27,CASSFSPRQGYGYTF,TGTGCCAGCAGTTTTTCCCCCCGACAGGGCTATGGCTACACCTTC
TRBJ2-3,TRBD2,once,TRBV7-2,CASSLFASGGHTQYF,TGTGCCAGCAGCTTATTTGCTAGCGGGGGCCATACGCAGTATTTT
TRBJ1-4,.,.,TRBV2,CASTFLDSQEKLFF,TGTGCCAGCACCTTCTTGGACAGTCAAGAAAAACTGTTTTTT
TRBJ2-3,TRBD2,few,TRBV19,CASHLAGGRPDTQYF,TGTGCCAGTCATCTAGCGGGGGGCCGTCCAGATACGCAGTATTTT
TRBJ1-2,.,.,TRBV11-2,CASSLARTEPYGYTF,TGTGCCAGCAGCTTAGCCCGGACAGAGCCCTATGGCTACACCTTC
TRBJ2-3,.,.,TRBV6-5,CASSKPDGTDTQYF,TGTGCCAGCAGTAAACCGGACGGAACAGATACGCAGTATTTT
TRBJ1-2,.,.,TRBV21-1,CASSILRDRGLPNYGYTF,TGTGCCAGCAGCATCCTCCGGGACAGGGGGCTACCGAACTATGGCTACACCTTC
TRBJ2-7,.,.,TRBV7-9,CASSPGGEQYF,TGTGCCAGCAGCCCTGGGGGCGAGCAGTACTTC
TRBJ1-1,TRBD1,.,TRBV5-4,CASSITGAIDTEAFF,TGTGCCAGCAGCATTACAGGGGCTATTGACACTGAAGCTTTCTTT
TRBJ2-7,.,.,TRBV6-5,CASSTMGLGQGEQYF,TGTGCCAGCAGTACGATGGGGCTGGGCCAGGGCGAGCAGTACTTC
TRBJ2-7,TRBD2,.,TRBV6-5,CASSYSFSGSYEQYF,TGTGCCAGCAGTTACTCGTTCAGCGGGAGCTACGAGCAGTACTTC